This entry lists 12 T cell receptor beta chains sequenced from one sample in a study of read filtering for tumor transcriptome and immune sequencing. Molecular barcoded adaptors covering alpha/delta and beta/gamma chains were used on approximately 400 ng RNA. TCRdb analysed the reads with MiXCR anew, one entry per CDR3 protein. This table has 12,000 to 15,000 distinct CDR3 sequences, 20% appearing once. Sequencing was performed on a population of CD138-negative cells sorted from bone marrow. The origin of the receptors is a donor aged 40 or over with multiple myeloma.

This clonotype was counted at least ten times. The rearrangement links TRBV6-6 to TRBJ1-2, with D perhaps matching TRBD1 (6 bases). Per germline, CDR1 MNHNY and CDR2 SVGAGI (reference sequence). Deletions cut 5 bases from V and 5 bases from J, with 12 bases between. The CDR3 runs to 13 residues. CDR3 bases: TGTGCCAGCAGTAATAACAGGGCTTATGGCTACACCTTC. Translation: CASSNNRAYGYTF.

V is TRBV20-1 and J is TRBJ1-4, with 7 nucleotides matching TRBD1. Germline V gives CDR1 DFQATT, CDR2 SNEGSKA (reference sequence). The CDR3 spans 14 residues. After removal of 5 bases from V and 7 bases from J, the junction contained 10 bases not matched to a gene. The CDR3 loop reads CSALTAGGGEKLFF. For the CDR3, the DNA is TGCAGTGCTCTTACGGCAGGGGGAGGTGAAAAACTGTTTTTT.

The table lists this clonotype with many counts. J is TRBJ2-7 and V is TRBV5-4; D not certain. CDR1 is SGHNT, CDR2 YYREEE, per germline (reference sequence). The V end lost 5 bases, the J end lost 3 bases, and 9 bases lay between the germline ends. The CDR3 loop spans 12 amino acids. The CDR3 sequence: CASSFYSYEQYF. CDR3 coding DNA: TGTGCCAGCAGTTTCTACAGCTACGAGCAGTACTTC.

V and J are TRBV10-1 and TRBJ2-5; D unclear. The CDR3 is 12 residues long. Germline loops: CDR1 WNHNN, CDR2 SYGVQD (reference sequence). With 3 bases removed from V and 6 bases from J, the gap between germline ends came to 8 bases. CDR3 loop: CASSEGLQTQYF. Here the CDR3 DNA reads TGCGCCAGCAGTGAAGGGTTGCAGACCCAGTACTTC.

In this sample, this clonotype turned up a few times. This chain links TRBV12-3 or TRBV12-4 with TRBJ2-2; D is ambiguous. There are 15 residues in the CDR3. Trimming removed 0 bases at V and 6 bases at J, with 11 bases between. The CDR3 region has the DNA TGTGCCAGCAGTTTAGCCGGCGTGGGCGCCGGGGAGCTGTTTTTT. Amino acid sequence: CASSLAGVGAGELFF.

This clonotype was seen at least ten times. The chain recombines TRBV15 with TRBJ2-1; the D is unclear. This CDR3 is 15 amino acids long. Trimming took 2 bases from V and 0 from J, leaving 8 bases between them. The germline V gene has CDR1 LNHNV and CDR2 YYDKDF (reference sequence). The CDR3 region has the DNA TGTGCCACCAGCAGATACACGAGCTCCTACAATGAGCAGTTCTTC. This encodes CATSRYTSSYNEQFF.

A few counts support this clonotype. CDR3 sequence reads: CASSLDSGGDEQYF. CDR3 nucleotides: TGCGCCAGCAGCTTGGACAGCGGGGGCGACGAGCAGTACTTC. V usage is TRBV5-1 and J usage is TRBJ2-7; 8 bases match TRBD2. CDR1 and CDR2 (germline): SGHRS, YFSETQ. V gave up 0 bases and J gave up 5 bases; unmatched junction bases: 4. The CDR3 has 14 amino acids. Full variable domain (rest looked up from reference TRBV5-1 and TRBJ2-7): KAGVTQTPRYLIKTRGQQVTLSCSPISGHRSVSWYQQTPGQGLQFLFEYFSETQRNKGNFPGRFSGRQFSNSRSEMNVSTLELGDSALYLCASSLDSGGDEQYFGPGTRLTVT.

This clonotype was seen many times. This chain connects TRBV12-3 or TRBV12-4 to TRBJ2-3; tentatively, D is TRBD1 (6 bases). Trimming left V 7 bases short and J 5 bases short, with 13 bases between. The CDR3 extends over 13 amino acids. This chain's CDR3 is CASNPGVGDTQYF. The CDR3 DNA follows: TGTGCCAGCAACCCAGGGGTAGGAGATACGCAGTATTTT.

The chain links TRBV6-5 to TRBJ2-3, with D possibly matching TRBD2 (6 bases). The CDR3 runs 15 residues. The V end lost 0 bases, the J end lost 2 bases, and 9 bases lay between the germline ends. Looked up from germline, CDR1 is MNHEY and CDR2 is SVGAGI. The CDR3 region is CASSYSAGSTDTQYF. The CDR3 DNA follows: TGTGCCAGCAGTTACTCCGCGGGGTCCACAGATACGCAGTATTTT.

This clonotype appeared many times. Relative to the germline gene, one junction end is altered; a read error may explain this. The chain is built from TRBV5-1 and TRBJ2-7; D is possibly TRBD1 (6 bases). This CDR3 has 14 amino acids. The V gene's germline CDR1 is SGHRS and CDR2 YFSETQ. CDR3 DNA sequence: TGCGCTAGCAGCTCACTTCCAGGGGACTACGAGCAGTACTTC. It specifies CASSSLPGDYEQYF.

The table lists this clonotype with many counts. V and J are TRBV27 and TRBJ1-2; 7 nucleotides agree with TRBD1. Germline CDR1 and CDR2: MNHEY and SMNVEV (reference sequence). CDR3 length: 11 amino acids. V shed 7 bases, J shed 7 bases, and the junction held 3 bases outside the gene matches. In DNA form, the CDR3 reads TGTGCCAGCAAGGGACAGATTGGCTACACCTTC. It yields the protein CASKGQIGYTF.

There are many counts of this clonotype. The chain couples TRBV4-1 to TRBJ2-2, with no clear D. The CDR3 covers 17 residues. V was pared by 0 bases and J by 3 bases, with 14 bases between. Looked up from germline, CDR1 is MGHRA and CDR2 is YSYEKL. CDR3 residues: CASSQDLASLYTGELFF. CDR3 coding DNA: TGCGCCAGCAGCCAAGATCTGGCTTCTCTTTACACCGGGGAGCTGTTTTTT.